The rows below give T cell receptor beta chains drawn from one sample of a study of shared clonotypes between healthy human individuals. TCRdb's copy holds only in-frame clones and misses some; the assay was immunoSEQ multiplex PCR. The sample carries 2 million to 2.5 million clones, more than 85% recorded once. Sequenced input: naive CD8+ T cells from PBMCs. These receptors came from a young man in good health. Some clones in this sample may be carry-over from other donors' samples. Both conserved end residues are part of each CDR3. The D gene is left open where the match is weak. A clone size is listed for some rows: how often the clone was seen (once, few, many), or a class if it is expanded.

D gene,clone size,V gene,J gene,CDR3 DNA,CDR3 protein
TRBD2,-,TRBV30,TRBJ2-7,TGTGCCTGGGATCCGGGACTAGAGACCTACGAGCAGTACTTC,CAWDPGLETYEQYF
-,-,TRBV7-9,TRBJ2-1,TGTGCCAGCAGCGCCTTCAGAAGCCATGAAGAGCAGTTCTTC,CASSAFRSHEEQFF
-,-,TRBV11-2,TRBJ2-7,TGTGCCAGCAGCTTATGGGGGGAGGCCTACGAGCAGTACTTC,CASSLWGEAYEQYF
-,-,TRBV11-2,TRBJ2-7,TGTGCCAGCAGCCTGGCGGGTGTCTACGAGCAGTACTTC,CASSLAGVYEQYF
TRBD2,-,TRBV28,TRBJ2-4,TGTGCCAGCAGTTTGCCGCGGACATACGGCGGGAGCATTCAGTACTTC,CASSLPRTYGGSIQYF
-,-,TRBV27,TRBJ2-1,TGTGCCAGCAGTCTAACAATCAGGGGGGACAATGAGCAGTTCTTC,CASSLTIRGDNEQFF
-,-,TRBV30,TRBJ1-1,TGTGCCTGGAGCCCCGCGAGACAATTAGGAGCTTTCTTT,CAWSPARQLGAFF
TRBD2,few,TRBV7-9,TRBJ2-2,TGTGCCAGCAGCTTTAGCGGGTTAATGAACACCGGGGAGCTGTTTTTT,CASSFSGLMNTGELFF
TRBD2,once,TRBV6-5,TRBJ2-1,TGTGCCAGCAGCCCGGGAAGACTAGCGGCGAATGAGCAGTTCTTC,CASSPGRLAANEQFF
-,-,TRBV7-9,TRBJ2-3,TGTGCCAGCAGCTCCCTCCCAACAGGGATGACAGATACGCAGTATTTT,CASSSLPTGMTDTQYF
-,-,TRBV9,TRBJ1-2,TGTGCCAGCAGCGTAGTGGAGGGTTATGGCTACACCTTC,CASSVVEGYGYTF
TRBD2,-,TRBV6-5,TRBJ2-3,TGTGCCAGCACTGATAGCGGGAGGGCCACAGATACGCAGTATTTT,CASTDSGRATDTQYF
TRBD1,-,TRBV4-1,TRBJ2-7,TGCGCCAGCAGCCAAGTTGCACCGGGACAGGGGTTTCTATACGAGCAGTACTTC,CASSQVAPGQGFLYEQYF
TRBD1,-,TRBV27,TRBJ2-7,TGTGCCAGCAGTTTTTTAGGGGGGACAGGGGTCGACTACGAGCAGTACTTC,CASSFLGGTGVDYEQYF
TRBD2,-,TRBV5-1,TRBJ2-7,TGCGCCAGCAGCTTGTATAGGGTGAGCGGGGGATACGAGCAGTACTTC,CASSLYRVSGGYEQYF
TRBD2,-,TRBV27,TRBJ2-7,TGTGCCAGCAGTTTGTCGGGAGGATCCTACGAGCAGTACTTC,CASSLSGGSYEQYF
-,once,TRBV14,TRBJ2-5,TGTGCCAGCAGCCGAGTGGGAGGTGAGACCCAGTACTTC,CASSRVGGETQYF